The 8 T cell receptor beta chains presented below share a single source sample, sequenced in a study of technical replicates of blood from a few donors (dated 2017 in TCRdb). The protocol used for the library was the immunoSEQ multiplex PCR assay. TCRdb took this table from immuneACCESS and kept in-frame rearrangements with V and J called. Such tables lack part of the clones; where checked against another copy, unresolved V genes explain under half of the gap, and the rest is unexplained. The sample includes some 70,000 clones, with 92% observed a single time. The top ten clonotypes cover about 0.38% of the sample. Sequenced input: T cells isolated from PBMCs. These receptors all stem from a human donor in good health.

The genes are TRBV5-7 and TRBJ2-3, with 7 bases aligning to TRBD1. TRBV5-7 is filed as an ORF, its function uncertain. CDR3 length: 15 amino acids. V trimming: 2 bases; J trimming: 3 bases; junction bases outside the gene matches: 6. In nucleotides, the CDR3 is TGTGCCAGCAGCTTCCGGGACAGAGAAACAGATACGCAGTATTTT. Translated: CASSFRDRETDTQYF.

The chain recombines TRBV30 with TRBJ1-4, with 8 bases that match TRBD1. CDR3 length: 16 amino acids. Per germline, CDR1 GTSNPN and CDR2 SVGIG (reference sequence). Germline trimming cut 2 bases from V and 8 bases from J; bases unmatched to any gene: 13. For the CDR3, the DNA is TGTGCCTGGAGTCAAGGCGCAGGGGGCGTATACGAAAAACTGTTTTTT. Translating gives CAWSQGAGGVYEKLFF. Drawing the rest from reference TRBV30 and TRBJ1-4, the complete variable domain is SQTIHQWPATLVQPVGSPLSLECTVEGTSNPNLYWYRQAAGRGLQLLFYSVGIGQISSEVPQNLSASRPQDRQFILSSKKLLLSDSGFYLCAWSQGAGGVYEKLFFGSGTQLSVL.

This chain joins TRBV7-3 and TRBJ2-2; perhaps TRBD1 as D (5 bases). This CDR3 contains 15 residues. The V gene lost 5 bases and the J gene lost 4 bases, with 14 bases spanning the gap. Germline CDR1 reads SGHTA; CDR2 reads FQGTGA. This CDR3 is CASSPLNRGTGELFF. Here the CDR3 DNA reads TGTGCCAGCAGCCCCTTAAATAGGGGCACCGGGGAGCTGTTTTTT.

This chain uses TRBV4-3 with TRBJ2-7; TRBD1 agrees at 7 bases. The CDR3 is 14 residues long. The V and J ends lost 4 bases and 0 bases, in that order; junction bases with no gene match: 3. Germline V gene sequence: CDR1 LGHNA, CDR2 YSLEER. The CDR3 DNA reads as TGCGCCAGCAGCCCGGGACAGTACTCCTACGAGCAGTACTTC. Protein: CASSPGQYSYEQYF.

The rearrangement uses TRBV15 and TRBJ2-2; TRBD1 aligns across 7 bases. After removal of 6 bases from V and 6 bases from J, the junction contained 7 bases not matched to a gene. The length of the CDR3 is 14 residues. Germline V gene lookup returns CDR1 LNHNV and CDR2 YYDKDF (reference sequence). The CDR3 sequence: CATRTGRGPGELFF. The DNA for the CDR3 is TGTGCCACCAGGACAGGGCGTGGGCCCGGGGAGCTGTTTTTT.

J is TRBJ1-2 and V is TRBV20-1, with D tentatively TRBD1 (5 bases). CDR3 size: 11 residues. Germline CDR1 DFQATT, CDR2 SNEGSKA (reference sequence). Between the trimmed V and J ends, which lost 4 bases and 5 bases, there was a span of 8 bases. CDR3 amino acids: CSATDSYGYTF. In DNA, the CDR3 is TGCAGTGCTACAGACAGTTATGGCTACACCTTC.

The chain uses TRBV7-2 and TRBJ1-3, with D perhaps TRBD1 (6 bases). V shed 5 bases and J shed 3 bases, with 8 bases lying between them. The germline CDR1 and CDR2 sequences are SGHTA and FQGNSA. CDR3 length equals 13 residues. The CDR3 DNA reads TGTGCCAGCAGCGCACAGGGTGGAAACACCATATATTTT. Residues: CASSAQGGNTIYF.

V usage is TRBV10-3 and J usage is TRBJ2-3; D gene ambiguous. The germline V gene encodes CDR1 ENHRY and CDR2 SYGVKD. CDR3 length: 12 amino acids. V was shortened by 0 bases and J by 5 bases, with 3 bases between the two germline ends. The CDR3 region has the DNA TGTGCCATCAGTGAGTCCGTAGATACGCAGTATTTT. It is translated as CAISESVDTQYF.